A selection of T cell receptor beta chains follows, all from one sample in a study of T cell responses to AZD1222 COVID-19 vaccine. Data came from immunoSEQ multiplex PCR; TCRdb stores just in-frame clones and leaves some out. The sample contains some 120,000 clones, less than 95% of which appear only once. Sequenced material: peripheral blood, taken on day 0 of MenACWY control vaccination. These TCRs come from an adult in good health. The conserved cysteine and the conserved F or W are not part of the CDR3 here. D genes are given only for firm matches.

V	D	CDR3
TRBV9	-	ASSLEGRVGNEQF
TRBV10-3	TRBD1	AIRTKGWTGPDEQF
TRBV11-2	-	ASSRGLGGGNEQF
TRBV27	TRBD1	ASSPPFPDREIYGYT
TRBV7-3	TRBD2	ASSPTTSGSTDTQY
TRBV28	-	ASSPDSTEAF
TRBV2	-	ASFDGSSYEQY
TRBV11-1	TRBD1	ASNRQGTQQF
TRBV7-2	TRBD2	ASSLAGTSPGELF
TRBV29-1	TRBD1	SVQGAHGYT
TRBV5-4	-	ASSAGLTKIYEQY
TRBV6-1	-	ASSVTYPEANYGYT
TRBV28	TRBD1	ASSLETGGKRTQY
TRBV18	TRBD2	ASSSREGSGETQY
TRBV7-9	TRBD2	ASSLAGLAFEQY
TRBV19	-	ASSIEIRGDEKLF
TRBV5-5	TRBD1	ASSLSARGQGEAF
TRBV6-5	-	ASSTDRDNSPLH
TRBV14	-	ASSPDPGTGGYT
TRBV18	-	ASSPKDNSPLH
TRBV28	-	ASSLGRWNEQF
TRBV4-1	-	ASSQVYSDSYEQY
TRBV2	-	ASSDEGAGNQPQH
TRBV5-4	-	ASSLYGDNQPQH
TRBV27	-	ASSLSWGTHQPQH
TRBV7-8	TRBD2	ASSLVGSGGRNEQF